This entry describes one T cell receptor beta chain. No antigen is known for it. The study ran its PCR with 60 Vbeta and 13 Jbeta primers. Generated by immunoSEQ multiplex PCR, the TCRdb table keeps only in-frame clones and is missing some. Of some 110,000 clones in the sample, 79% are singletons; the top ten hold 3%. This record comes from a study of cytomegalovirus exposure and HLA in healthy donors. Findings and limits, study-wide: There were a few CMV-associated chains whose specificity for CMV antigens was confirmed in vitro.

Germline CDR1 is GTSNPN and CDR2 is SVGIG (reference sequence). The CDR3 has 17 amino acids. V was pared by 2 bases and J by 1 base, with 20 bases between. The chain is built from TRBV30 and TRBJ1-1; weak D call: TRBD1 (5 bases). The clonotype was recovered from a woman aged 18-30 years in good health and CMV-seropositive. Sequencing was performed on PBMCs. Here the CDR3 DNA reads TGTGCCTGGAGTCTGGGGACTAAGGGTTTTGGGAACACTGAAGCTTTCTTT. It translates to CAWSLGTKGFGNTEAFF.